This note documents a single T cell receptor beta chain sequence. Its antigen is not identified. This sample was taken from a study of cytomegalovirus exposure and HLA in healthy donors. Researchers ran the PCR with 60 Vbeta and 13 Jbeta primers. Authors' processing steps: About 11 million of the roughly 80 million unique TCR beta chains counted in a later analysis were shared. Sequenced by immunoSEQ multiplex PCR; TCRdb stores in-frame clones only, minus some. V and J calls plus clone size are reproduced from that table; the DNA served to infer D and trimming. The profile covers fewer than 150,000 clones, with about 73% appearing a single time and less than 7% taken by the ten largest. Looked up from germline, CDR1 is SGHTA and CDR2 is FQGNSA. Trimming took 5 bases from V and 5 from J; bases not matched to a gene: 9. The CDR3 loop spans 15 amino acids. Study-level findings and limits: The authors assumed roughly uniform sequencing depth across donors for presence/absence analyses. Likely technical artifact: a cluster of highly shared sequence variants.

This clonotype was sampled from a woman in her 50s in good health and CMV-seropositive. Input material: PBMCs. This rearrangement joins TRBV7-2 to TRBJ2-7; TRBD1 matches at 10 bases. DNA for the CDR3: TGTGCCAGCAGCCACCCCCGGGACAGGGGAAACGAGCAGTACTTC. Translating it yields CASSHPRDRGNEQYF.